This T cell receptor beta chain was sequenced during a study of early T cells in non-severe SARS-CoV-2 infection (dated by TCRdb to the early 2020s). Turning to the overall study: TCR sequencing used bulk RNA from unsorted whole blood, so alpha and beta chains could not be paired.

Findings and caveats that apply to the study as a whole: VDJdb matching was skewed toward anti-spike CD8 responses, so virus-specific expansions were likely underestimated and private and CD4 specificities were missed.

Library creation used 5' RACE. The data were produced on a NextSeq 500. To correct for sequencing error and PCR bias, the TCR library protocol tagged individual cDNA molecules with unique molecular identifiers. TCR alpha and beta chains were both sequenced, and the abundances of alpha and beta sequences in each sample were closely correlated with each other. Per the source publication's procedure: Decombinator V4 was used to perform V gene, J gene and CDR3 annotation of TCR sequences. TCRs were defined as expanded if a significant change between any two time points was detected under a Poisson model with p below 0.0001. Abundances of TCRs were expressed as counts per million after normalisation to the total number of TCRs sequenced in each sample. MAIT TCRs were defined by TRAV1-2 paired with TRAJ12, TRAJ20 or TRAJ33, and iNKT TCRs by TRAV10 paired with TRAJ18. VDJdb, accessed on 1 November 2021, was searched for TCRs annotated for CMV, EBV and SARS-CoV-2, and TCRs annotated for more than one antigen were excluded. In TCRdb, the public reads were trimmed at Q25 with fastp and aligned with MiXCR, with productive beta chains retained. Rows with a matching CDR3 protein are joined into one entry that keeps the most common DNA and genes. The V and J calls, along with clone size, are taken from TCRdb and not from the paper's own processing. This sample has about 77,000 distinct CDR3 sequences in its table, and about a sixth of those were observed once. About 3.1% of the sample rests with the top ten.

Set within a cohort of healthcare workers in London, UK, this nested case-control study involved weekly PCR testing of nasopharyngeal swabs along with blood sampling. Healthcare workers were recruited between 23 and 31 March 2020, during the week of the UK lockdown, and were followed weekly for up to about 15 weeks. As for this clonotype: It lacks a known antigen. Nothing much larger sits one base from this clone, and base qualities are not available.

V trim: 5 bases; J trim: 1 base; unmatched bases: 3. From a lookup of the germline V gene, CDR1 and CDR2 are SNHLY and FYNNEI. The CDR3 numbers 14 residues from cysteine through phenylalanine. The sequence is cut down to CDR3 DNA, 42 bases in frame from base 1. The source of this sequence is an adult who was a healthcare worker with PCR-confirmed SARS-CoV-2 infection or an uninfected control (not recorded which). Here the chain combines TRBV2 and TRBJ2-5; 8 of the junction bases match TRBD2. The specimen sequenced was whole blood. The DNA sequence reads TGTGCCAGCAGTATTACTAGCGGCCAAGAGACCCAGTACTTC. It encodes CASSITSGQETQYF.